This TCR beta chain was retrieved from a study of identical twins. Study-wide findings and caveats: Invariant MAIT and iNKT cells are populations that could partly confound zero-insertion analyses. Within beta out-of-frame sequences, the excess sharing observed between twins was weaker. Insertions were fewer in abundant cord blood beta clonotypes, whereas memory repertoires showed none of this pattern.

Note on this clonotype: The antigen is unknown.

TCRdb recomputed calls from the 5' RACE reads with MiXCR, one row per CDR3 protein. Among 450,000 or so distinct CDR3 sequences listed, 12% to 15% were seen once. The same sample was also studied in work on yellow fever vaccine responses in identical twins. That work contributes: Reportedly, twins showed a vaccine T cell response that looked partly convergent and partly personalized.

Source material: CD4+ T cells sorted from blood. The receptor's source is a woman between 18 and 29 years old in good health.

Here the CDR3 reads CASTPDSTDTQYF. For the CDR3, the DNA is TGTGCCAGTACCCCGGACAGCACAGATACGCAGTATTTT. The chain combines TRBV19 with TRBJ2-3; D gene ambiguous. Germline assignment: CDR1 LNHDA and CDR2 SQIVND (reference sequence). The germline V and J ends were trimmed by 7 bases and 0 bases, with 8 bases remaining between them. The CDR3 extends over 13 amino acids.